Below, one T cell receptor (beta chain) is given with its context. The data belong to a study of PD-1 blockade in mismatch repair-deficient tumors. Profiling relied on immunoSEQ multiplex PCR, and the TCRdb table lists in-frame clones only, not all of them. The table has some 48,000 clones, roughly 80% seen once. Trimming stripped 5 bases from V and 7 bases from J, with 12 bases between. Germline CDR1 SGHTA, CDR2 FQGNSA. The CDR3 consists of 13 residues. The chain links TRBV7-2 to TRBJ2-4; TRBD1 might be the D (5 bases). The source is an adult with mismatch repair-deficient cancer. The sample consisted of peripheral blood, taken less than 21 weeks after starting pembrolizumab. The CDR3 is CASSPAGPNIQYF. In DNA form, the CDR3 reads TGTGCCAGCAGCCCCGCAGGGCCGAACATTCAGTACTTC.